Below are 31 T cell receptor beta chains sequenced from a single sample in a study of response to subunit inactivated influenza vaccine. TCRdb called the RT-PCR reads again in MiXCR, with one record for every CDR3 protein. Counted here are about 160,000 distinct CDR3 sequences, 11% occurring once; the ten biggest clones make up 12%. The sample here was non-naive T cells sorted from PBMCs, taken roughly 6 weeks after vaccination. The receptors derive from a man between 45 and 60 years old who received an inactivated influenza vaccine.

In its sample, this clonotype was seen a few times. The genes are TRBV20-1 and TRBJ2-7; D is uncertain. Germline CDR1 DFQATT, CDR2 SNEGSKA (reference sequence). This CDR3 spans 15 amino acids. Trimming cost V 3 bases and J 0 bases, with 15 bases left between them. In DNA, the CDR3 is TGCAGTGCTAGGTCCTGGACCTGGGGCTCCTACGAGCAGTACTTC. Translation gives CSARSWTWGSYEQYF.

The gene calls are TRBV6-6 and TRBJ2-7; D is undetermined. Deletions cut 2 bases from V and 4 bases from J, with 9 bases between. Germline assignment: CDR1 MNHNY and CDR2 SVGAGI (reference sequence). This CDR3 spans 13 amino acids. CDR3 protein: CASSYPDQYEQYF. The CDR3, as DNA: TGTGCCAGCAGTTACCCCGATCAGTACGAGCAGTACTTC.

The chain combines TRBV6-2 or TRBV6-3 with TRBJ2-3; 7 bases map to TRBD2. In germline, CDR1 is MNHEY, CDR2 SVGEGT. The CDR3 sequence is 15 residues long. Losses at the gene ends were 6 bases for V and 6 bases for J; bases not matched to a gene: 12. The CDR3 DNA sequence: TGTGCCAGCAGCTGGGAGGGGACGGGAACGGATACGCAGTATTTT. Its protein is CASSWEGTGTDTQYF.

The table lists this clonotype with many counts. V is TRBV15 and J is TRBJ2-1; D gene ambiguous. Germline V CDR1 and CDR2: LNHNV, YYDKDF (reference sequence). The CDR3 is 13 amino acids. Trimming removed 0 bases at V and 5 bases at J, with 5 bases between. The CDR3 sequence: CATSRDQNNEQFF. CDR3 in DNA: TGTGCCACCAGCAGAGATCAGAACAATGAGCAGTTCTTC.

This clonotype was recorded a few times. The rearrangement joins TRBV7-9 to TRBJ1-6; D gene unclear. V lost 1 base to trimming and J lost 7 bases, with 8 bases between them. There are 14 residues in the CDR3. Germline values: CDR1 SEHNR, CDR2 FQNEAQ (reference sequence). The CDR3 loop is CASSLVGGNSPLHF. CDR3 nucleotide sequence: TGTGCCAGCAGCTTAGTTGGCGGAAATTCACCCCTCCACTTT.

This clonotype was detected once. The V call is TRBV2, the J call TRBJ2-7; D not resolved. This CDR3 contains 10 residues. Trimming shortened V by 3 bases and J by 7 bases, and 4 bases separated the two germline ends. Germline V gene data show CDR1 as SNHLY and CDR2 as FYNNEI. The CDR3 protein is CASSDEEQYF. For the CDR3, the DNA is TGTGCCAGCAGTGACGAGGAGCAGTACTTC.

This clonotype was seen repeatedly, ten times or more. V is TRBV5-1 and J is TRBJ1-5, with D unclear. Germline V gives CDR1 SGHRS, CDR2 YFSETQ. The germline V and J ends were trimmed by 3 bases and 2 bases, with 9 bases remaining between them. This CDR3 comprises 14 residues. The CDR3 here is CASSSGVGNQPQHF. CDR3 bases: TGCGCCAGCAGCTCGGGTGTCGGCAATCAGCCCCAGCATTTT.

V is TRBV20-1 and J is TRBJ2-1, with TRBD2 identical over 7 bases. The junction had 11 bases not matched to a gene; V was cut back by 3 bases and J by 0 bases. The CDR3 extends over 17 amino acids. Germline-derived CDR1 and CDR2 are DFQATT and SNEGSKA (reference sequence). The CDR3 region is CSARALSSGSSYNEQFF. CDR3 DNA sequence: TGCAGTGCTAGGGCGCTATCTAGCGGCAGCTCCTACAATGAGCAGTTCTTC.

The genes are TRBV4-1 and TRBJ2-7; D is uncertain. Trimming left V 1 base short and J 10 bases short, with 8 bases between. CDR3 length equals 11 residues. Germline V gives CDR1 MGHRA, CDR2 YSYEKL. The CDR3, as DNA: TGCGCCAGCAGCCAAGGTCAGGCTCAGTACTTC. Amino acids: CASSQGQAQYF.

The chain carries TRBV5-1 and TRBJ2-7, with D perhaps matching TRBD1 (6 bases). In germline, CDR1 is SGHRS, CDR2 YFSETQ. Trimming cost V 1 base and J 1 base, with 18 bases left between them. This CDR3 has 17 amino acids. Written as DNA, the CDR3 is TGCGCCAGCAGCTTGAATCAGGGGACATATCTGTCCTACGAGCAGTACTTC. Its translation is CASSLNQGTYLSYEQYF.

This clonotype was detected many times. The gene calls are TRBV28 and TRBJ2-7; 7 nucleotides align to TRBD2. This CDR3 has 18 amino acids. Germline values: CDR1 MDHEN, CDR2 SYDVKM. V lost 5 bases, J lost 0 bases, and 16 bases stayed unmatched. CDR3 sequence: CASSPTRSWAGVSYEQYF. DNA for the CDR3: TGTGCCAGCAGTCCGACGCGGAGTTGGGCGGGAGTCTCCTACGAGCAGTACTTC.

The chain is built from TRBV4-3 and TRBJ2-1; 8 bases line up with TRBD2. CDR1 is LGHNA, CDR2 YSLEER, per germline. The CDR3 has 16 amino acids. V dropped 1 base and J dropped 1; count of bases not matched to a gene: 3. Here the CDR3 DNA reads TGCGCCAGCAGCCAAGTAAGCGGGAGTTCCTACAATGAGCAGTTCTTC. It is translated as CASSQVSGSSYNEQFF.

J is TRBJ2-5 and V is TRBV7-2; no clear D gene. With 5 bases removed from V and 1 base from J, the gap between germline ends came to 5 bases. The CDR3 runs 12 residues. Germline values: CDR1 SGHTA, CDR2 FQGNSA. DNA of the CDR3: TGTGCCAGCAGCCGACCCCAAGAGACCCAGTACTTC. Protein: CASSRPQETQYF.

This clonotype showed up just a few times. CDR3 bases: TGTGCCAGCAGTTATACCGGGACAGGGGCTGGGGGCACTGAAGCTTTCTTT. Protein product: CASSYTGTGAGGTEAFF. The rearrangement uses TRBV6-5 and TRBJ1-1; 10 nucleotides agree with TRBD1. Trimming removed 3 bases from V and 4 bases from J; junction bases left unmatched: 11. Per the germline V gene, CDR1 is MNHEY and CDR2 is SVGAGI. This CDR3 comprises 17 residues.

The chain recombines TRBV5-1 with TRBJ2-3; a weak D match, TRBD1 (5 bases). The CDR3 runs to 16 residues. CDR1 SGHRS and CDR2 YFSETQ come from the germline V gene. Trimming took 0 bases from V and 0 from J, leaving 11 bases between them. CDR3 DNA sequence: TGCGCCAGCAGCTTGGAAGGGGCGTACAGCACAGATACGCAGTATTTT. This encodes CASSLEGAYSTDTQYF.

J is TRBJ2-6 and V is TRBV5-1; D gene ambiguous. Looked up from germline, CDR1 is SGHRS and CDR2 is YFSETQ. The V end was cut by 0 bases, the J end by 4 bases, with 8 bases between. This CDR3 contains 15 residues. CDR3 sequence reads: CASSLDRPGANVLTF. The CDR3 DNA sequence: TGCGCCAGCAGCTTGGATCGGCCCGGGGCCAACGTCCTGACTTTC.

This clonotype was seen many times. The rearrangement uses TRBV10-3 and TRBJ2-3, with D perhaps TRBD2 (5 bases). The ends were cut back, 2 bases at V and 4 bases at J, with 13 bases in the middle. This CDR3 comprises 15 residues. Germline CDR1 ENHRY, CDR2 SYGVKD. The CDR3 here is CAISEVGVVADTQYF. The CDR3 coding sequence is TGTGCCATCAGTGAGGTGGGAGTTGTAGCAGATACGCAGTATTTT.

This clonotype was detected many times. This rearrangement joins TRBV7-9 to TRBJ2-7; perhaps TRBD1 as D (5 bases). Germline loops: CDR1 SEHNR, CDR2 FQNEAQ (reference sequence). V shed 4 bases and J shed 2 bases, with 12 bases lying between them. The CDR3 runs 14 residues. Here the CDR3 DNA reads TGTGCCAGCAGCTCAGGGTCCCCCCCCTACGAGCAGTACTTC. This sequence encodes CASSSGSPPYEQYF.

This clonotype was recorded many times. The junction departs from germline at one end; a sequencing error may be responsible. V usage is TRBV29-1 and J usage is TRBJ2-7; perhaps TRBD2 as D (7 bases). Germline CDR1 reads SQVTM; CDR2 reads ANQGSEA. The CDR3 is 11 residues long. CDR3 sequence: CSVEGAGAPQF. The CDR3 coding sequence is TGCAGCGTTGAGGGGGCGGGGGCGCCTCAATTC.

This clonotype was seen at least ten times. The rearrangement joins TRBV6-2 or TRBV6-3 to TRBJ2-1; 8 bases align to TRBD2. The CDR3 totals 17 residues. Germline V gene lookup returns CDR1 MNHEY and CDR2 SVGEGT. J lost 4 bases, V lost 6 bases, and 14 bases had no gene match. The CDR3 reads CASSRGWSGGIYNEQFF. In nucleotides, the CDR3 is TGTGCCAGCAGCCGCGGGTGGAGCGGGGGTATTTACAATGAGCAGTTCTTC.

The rearrangement links TRBV4-1 to TRBJ2-2; 7 bases align to TRBD2. This CDR3 has 18 residues. Germline CDR1 MGHRA, CDR2 YSYEKL. J was trimmed by 1 base and V by 1 base; bases with no gene match: 9. CDR3 loop: CASSQGGGRRKNTGELFF. The CDR3 bases are TGCGCCAGCAGCCAAGGGGGGGGGAGAAGAAAGAACACCGGGGAGCTGTTTTTT.

This clonotype has only a few counts. The J gene is TRBJ2-2, the V gene TRBV4-3; 7 bases map to TRBD2. V lost 1 base, J lost 6 bases, and 11 bases stayed unmatched. Germline V CDR1 and CDR2: LGHNA, YSLEER. This CDR3 comprises 17 residues. CDR3 DNA: TGCGCCAGCAGCCAAGTTCAGAGCGGGGCTAACGCCGGGGAGCTGTTTTTT. Translation gives CASSQVQSGANAGELFF.

The genes are TRBV20-1 and TRBJ1-1; 8 nucleotides line up with TRBD1. Per germline, CDR1 DFQATT and CDR2 SNEGSKA (reference sequence). CDR3 length: 15 residues. Germline trimming cut 2 bases from V and 0 bases from J; bases unmatched to any gene: 5. CDR3 bases: TGCAGTGCTAGAAGGTCAGGGGGCTTGAACACTGAAGCTTTCTTT. Residues: CSARRSGGLNTEAFF.

This clonotype occurred a few times. The rearrangement links TRBV11-2 to TRBJ2-3; 7 positions agree with TRBD1. Germline CDR1 and CDR2: SGHAT and FQNNGV. J lost 0 bases, V lost 5 bases, and 14 bases had no gene match. The CDR3 is made up of 18 amino acids. The CDR3 nucleotides read TGTGCCAGCAGCCCTCGGGACAGAGTCACCCCTAGCACAGATACGCAGTATTTT. This translates into CASSPRDRVTPSTDTQYF.

There are many counts of this clonotype. This chain links TRBV24-1 with TRBJ2-1; 8 bases map to TRBD1. The CDR3 loop spans 15 amino acids. Germline CDR1 KGHDR, CDR2 SFDVKD. The junction had 2 bases not matched to a gene; V was cut back by 3 bases and J by 2 bases. For the CDR3, the DNA is TGTGCCACCAGTGATGGACAGGGCGCCTACAATGAGCAGTTCTTC. Translation gives CATSDGQGAYNEQFF.

This clonotype was detected only a few times. The chain combines TRBV11-2 with TRBJ2-1; 7 bases agree with TRBD1. Per the germline V gene, CDR1 is SGHAT and CDR2 is FQNNGV. The V and J ends lost 5 bases and 9 bases, in that order; junction bases with no gene match: 7. CDR3 length equals 13 residues. CDR3 in amino acids: CASSPRQGSEQFF. Here the CDR3 DNA reads TGTGCCAGCAGCCCTCGACAGGGCTCTGAGCAGTTCTTC.

This chain joins TRBV29-1 and TRBJ2-7, with 8 bases identical to TRBD2. Germline lookup yields CDR1 SQVTM and CDR2 ANQGSEA. CDR3 length equals 15 residues. J was trimmed by 2 bases and V by 6 bases; bases with no gene match: 12. Written as DNA, the CDR3 is TGCAGCGTCAAAAGTCTAGCGGGTGGCCCCTACGAGCAGTACTTC. Translation: CSVKSLAGGPYEQYF.

In this sample, this clonotype turned up many times. The V gene is TRBV4-1, the J gene TRBJ1-1; possibly TRBD1 for D (5 bases). The CDR3 loop spans 14 amino acids. CDR1 and CDR2 from the germline V gene are MGHRA and YSYEKL. The V gene lost 4 bases and the J gene lost 4 bases, with 13 bases spanning the gap. The CDR3 coding sequence is TGCGCCAGCAGCCGGAGCGGGACCGGCACTGAAGCTTTCTTT. The encoded protein is CASSRSGTGTEAFF.

The V gene is TRBV12-3 or TRBV12-4, the J gene TRBJ2-2, with TRBD1 matching 9 bases. The CDR3 runs to 14 residues. The J segment lost 5 bases and the V segment lost 10 bases, leaving 8 bases of the junction unmatched. CDR3 sequence (DNA): TGTGCCACCAGCCGGACAGGGGTAACCGGGGAGCTGTTTTTT. Its protein product is CATSRTGVTGELFF.

This chain connects TRBV28 to TRBJ1-6; 8 positions agree with TRBD1. This CDR3 is 16 amino acids long. The germline gives CDR1 MDHEN, CDR2 SYDVKM. With V trimmed by 3 bases and J by 5 bases, 6 bases remained unmatched. This chain's CDR3 is CASSFFGQGNNSPLHF. The CDR3 region has the DNA TGTGCCAGCAGTTTTTTTGGACAGGGTAATAATTCACCCCTCCACTTT.

This clonotype showed up just a few times. This chain links TRBV5-1 with TRBJ1-3; possible D gene TRBD1, 6 bases. Trimming removed 5 bases from V and 0 bases from J, with 12 bases in between. There are 15 residues in the CDR3. Germline V CDR1 and CDR2: SGHRS, YFSETQ. The CDR3: CASRETGYSGNTIYF. As DNA, the CDR3 is TGCGCCAGCAGGGAGACAGGCTACTCTGGAAACACCATATATTTT.